These 9 T cell receptor beta chains share one sample of origin, sequenced in a study of blood T cell repertoires in COVID-19 (dated by TCRdb to the early 2020s). The protocol used for the library was the immunoSEQ multiplex PCR assay. Imported from immuneACCESS, the table was reduced by TCRdb to in-frame sequences with V and J called. These copies leave out some clones; in studies compared against another copy, an unresolved V gene accounts for under half, and the cause of the remainder is not known. The sample contains 300,000 to 400,000 clones, 80% to 90% of them found a single time. The leading ten clones occupy 4% to 5.5% of the sample. Sequencing was carried out using PBMCs or T cells enriched from blood (not recorded which). The source of these receptors is a middle-aged woman with acute COVID-19.

This sequence joins TRBV5-1 and TRBJ2-2; no clear D gene. Trimming cost V 0 bases and J 0 bases, with 15 bases left between them. This CDR3 contains 18 residues. Germline loops: CDR1 SGHRS, CDR2 YFSETQ. The CDR3 nucleotides read TGCGCCAGCAGCTTGGACCCAATACGACATACGAACACCGGGGAGCTGTTTTTT. Its protein is CASSLDPIRHTNTGELFF.

J is TRBJ2-1 and V is TRBV4-3; 9 bases are a match to TRBD1. The germline V gene encodes CDR1 LGHNA and CDR2 YSLEER. The CDR3 extends over 15 amino acids. V lost 4 bases and J lost 6; bases outside the gene matches: 7. The CDR3 DNA reads TGCGCCAGCAGCCCGCGGACAGGGGACATCAATGAGCAGTTCTTC. This codes for CASSPRTGDINEQFF.

V gene TRBV2 combines with J gene TRBJ1-6, with D possibly TRBD1 on 5 matching bases. The V end was cut by 5 bases, the J end by 10 bases, with 15 bases between. The CDR3 consists of 14 residues. The V gene's germline CDR1 is SNHLY and CDR2 FYNNEI. For the CDR3, the DNA is TGTGCCAGCAGTCTAAATGACAGACGATCACCCCTCCACTTT. Translation: CASSLNDRRSPLHF.

V gene TRBV7-7 combines with J gene TRBJ2-5; TRBD1 agrees at 9 bases. Germline CDR1 is SSHAT and CDR2 is FNYEAQ (reference sequence). V shed 4 bases, J shed 5 bases, and the junction held 2 bases outside the gene matches. The CDR3 is made up of 13 amino acids. The CDR3 loop is CASSWDRAETQYF. CDR3 nucleotides: TGTGCCAGCAGCTGGGACAGGGCGGAGACCCAGTACTTC. The full variable domain, rest sourced from reference TRBV7-7 and TRBJ2-5, is GAGVSQSPRYKVTKRGQDVTLRCDPISSHATLYWYQQALGQGPEFLTYFNYEAQPDKSGLPSDRFSAERPEGSISTLTIQRTEQRDSAMYRCASSWDRAETQYFGPGTRLLVL.

The V call is TRBV7-3, the J call TRBJ1-1, with a possible D match to TRBD1 (5 bases). This CDR3 spans 16 amino acids. Trimming cost V 3 bases and J 5 bases, with 19 bases left between them. Looked up from germline, CDR1 is SGHTA and CDR2 is FQGTGA. The CDR3 loop reads CASSFGAGVGLTEAFF. CDR3 DNA: TGTGCCAGCAGCTTTGGAGCGGGGGTCGGTTTGACTGAAGCTTTCTTT.

The J gene is TRBJ2-1, the V gene TRBV20-1; TRBD2 is a possible D gene (6 bases). This CDR3 is 15 amino acids long. V lost 3 bases and J 4 bases, leaving 16 bases between the germline ends. Germline lookup yields CDR1 DFQATT and CDR2 SNEGSKA (reference sequence). CDR3 in amino acids: CSASSGLPEYNEQFF. The CDR3 DNA sequence: TGCAGTGCTAGTTCGGGACTTCCGGAATACAATGAGCAGTTCTTC.

CDR3 sequence reads: CASSKGGTSVVREQFF. The CDR3 DNA reads as TGTGCCAGTAGTAAAGGGGGGACTAGCGTTGTAAGAGAGCAGTTCTTC. V is TRBV19 and J is TRBJ2-1; 10 bases are shared with TRBD2. Germline CDR1 and CDR2: LNHDA and SQIVND (reference sequence). CDR3 size: 16 residues. V trimming: 4 bases; J trimming: 10 bases; junction bases outside the gene matches: 13.

J is TRBJ2-3 and V is TRBV5-1, with 12 bases that match TRBD1. The junction had 15 bases not matched to a gene; V was cut back by 3 bases and J by 4 bases. CDR1 is SGHRS, CDR2 YFSETQ, per germline. The CDR3 is 19 amino acids. The CDR3 region is CASSYPSTGTGGFADTQYF. In DNA, the CDR3 is TGCGCCAGCAGCTACCCTTCAACCGGGACAGGGGGCTTCGCAGATACGCAGTATTTT.

V is TRBV7-3 and J is TRBJ2-3; maybe TRBD2 (7 bases). Germline V gene sequence: CDR1 SGHTA, CDR2 FQGTGA. V was clipped by 2 bases and J by 1 base, with 13 bases between them. The CDR3 is 16 amino acids. CDR3 nucleotide sequence: TGTGCCAGCAGCTTAGGGGGGGCTGGAGGCACAGATACGCAGTATTTT. Translating gives CASSLGGAGGTDTQYF.